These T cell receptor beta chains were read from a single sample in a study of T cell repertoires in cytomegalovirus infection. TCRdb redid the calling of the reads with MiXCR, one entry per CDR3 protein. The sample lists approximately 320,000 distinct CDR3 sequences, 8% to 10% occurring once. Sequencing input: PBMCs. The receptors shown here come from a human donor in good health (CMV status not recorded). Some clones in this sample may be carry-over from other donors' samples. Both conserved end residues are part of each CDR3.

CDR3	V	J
CASSSSGRWGGTDTQYF	TRBV7-2	TRBJ2-3
CATSRAPGLAGGFTDTQYF	TRBV15	TRBJ2-3
CASSWAQGKYTEAFF	TRBV11-2	TRBJ1-1
CASSSYQGTGAQHF	TRBV25-1	TRBJ1-5
CASSPNEKLFF	TRBV12-3/TRBV12-4	TRBJ1-4
CASSYPLFLAGGSKNIQYF	TRBV6-2/TRBV6-3	TRBJ2-4
CASSLARGYEQYF	TRBV11-2	TRBJ2-7
CASSLSGTGNSPLHF	TRBV7-6	TRBJ1-6
CASSLPGTGPYEQYF	TRBV28	TRBJ2-7
CASSFRTGQGNTEAFF	TRBV11-2	TRBJ1-1
CASRPTGVSYEQYF	TRBV19	TRBJ2-7
CSVDRLAGTGETQYF	TRBV29-1	TRBJ2-5
CASSLRGRGGAEQYF	TRBV28	TRBJ2-7
CASSSTATGSFTEAFF	TRBV7-9	TRBJ1-1
CAISESGQPRNYGYTF	TRBV10-3	TRBJ1-2
CASSSSEDPTPYEQYF	TRBV7-9	TRBJ2-7
CASSSSGSRDYGYTF	TRBV12-3/TRBV12-4	TRBJ1-2
CASSLAGGGAYNEQFF	TRBV7-2	TRBJ2-1
CASSPTPGYGYTF	TRBV27	TRBJ1-2
CASNRQGPDTEAFF	TRBV2	TRBJ1-1
CASSGTGGRTEAFF	TRBV7-2	TRBJ1-1
CASSLRVGADTQYF	TRBV7-3	TRBJ2-3
CASSRDRELNTGELFF	TRBV18	TRBJ2-2
CASSLVTTSYEQYF	TRBV5-1	TRBJ2-7
CASSLGDNSPLHF	TRBV7-9	TRBJ1-6
CASSQEYRRTTRFGYTF	TRBV4-2	TRBJ1-2
CASSERGTGGTEAFF	TRBV6-1	TRBJ1-1
CASSSEGGNSPLHF	TRBV7-6	TRBJ1-6
CASSLAGTTNEKLFF	TRBV14	TRBJ1-4
CASSLSSGAGGRNEQFF	TRBV7-2	TRBJ2-1
CASSPWGGGRNQPQHF	TRBV5-6	TRBJ1-5
CASSRRGESTYEQYF	TRBV4-3	TRBJ2-7
CASSLASGTPVNEQFF	TRBV7-2	TRBJ2-1
CASSQDRQAQGNQPQHF	TRBV4-1	TRBJ1-5
CASSQGDRAKYNEQFF	TRBV4-1	TRBJ2-1
CASTQGAADEKLFF	TRBV7-6	TRBJ1-4
CASSLGSQIAKNIQYF	TRBV12-3/TRBV12-4	TRBJ2-4
CASSFSRRLAGGYNEQFF	TRBV6-2/TRBV6-3	TRBJ2-1
CASSPLISEVGSTEAFF	TRBV10-2	TRBJ1-1
CASSLLGTANMNTEAFF	TRBV12-3/TRBV12-4	TRBJ1-1
CASSFLRGATNEKLFF	TRBV19	TRBJ1-4
CASSSPRGRGHKTNQPQHF	TRBV7-2	TRBJ1-5
CASSLQGGGTPQHF	TRBV12-3/TRBV12-4	TRBJ1-5
CASSAATFGEQYF	TRBV14	TRBJ2-7
CASSLQRGGETQYF	TRBV7-2	TRBJ2-5
CASSLVAGVNKNIQYF	TRBV7-9	TRBJ2-4
CASSSGTGVNVLTF	TRBV6-2/TRBV6-3	TRBJ2-6
CASSRREGNTEAFF	TRBV4-1	TRBJ1-1
CASTQTGRDGYTF	TRBV5-1	TRBJ1-2
CASSQDRGAKNIQYF	TRBV4-1	TRBJ2-4
CASSLTRGPPYF	TRBV7-2	TRBJ2-3
CASSLTVPGTGGCEQYF	TRBV28	TRBJ2-7
CASSLPLGGAYNQPQHF	TRBV28	TRBJ1-5
CASSSYSGGSYNEQFF	TRBV7-2	TRBJ2-1
CASSFGLADTQYF	TRBV7-2	TRBJ2-3